This entry features one T cell receptor beta chain sequence. Mismatch with germline at one junction end may stem from a read error. Primers for the PCR totalled 60 Vbeta and 13 Jbeta. Here immunoSEQ multiplex PCR was the method, and the copy in TCRdb shows in-frame clones only, minus some. The sample yields tens of thousands of clones, around 76% seen once. The sample belongs to a study of cytomegalovirus exposure and HLA in healthy donors. Germline V gives CDR1 SSHAT, CDR2 FNYEAQ (reference sequence). This CDR3 is 13 amino acids long. This chain uses TRBV7-7 with TRBJ2-5; TRBD1 might be the D (6 bases). This receptor was taken from a woman in her 30s in good health and CMV-seropositive. The material sequenced was PBMCs. In DNA, the CDR3 is TGTGCTAGCAGCTTATCACAGGGTGAGACCCAGTACTTC. Its protein product is CASSLSQGETQYF.